These 20 T cell receptor beta chains came from one sample sequenced in a study of cytomegalovirus exposure and HLA in healthy donors. This PCR relied on a set of 60 Vbeta primers and 13 Jbeta primers. Libraries were prepared by immunoSEQ multiplex PCR; TCRdb keeps only in-frame clonotypes and omits some of them. The repertoire holds fewer than 180,000 clones, with just under 65% as singletons. The sample consisted of PBMCs. The receptors stem from a woman aged 55-70 years in good health and CMV-seropositive.

The gene calls are TRBV30 and TRBJ2-7; D possibly corresponds to TRBD2 (5 bases). The CDR3 totals 13 residues. V lost 3 bases to trimming and J lost 1 base, with 10 bases between them. The germline gives CDR1 GTSNPN, CDR2 SVGIG (reference sequence). The DNA of the CDR3 is TGTGCCTGGAGCGGCGGGTTGTCCTACGAGCAGTACTTC. Translated, it gives CAWSGGLSYEQYF.

This rearrangement joins TRBV9 to TRBJ1-1; 8 positions agree with TRBD1. Per the germline V gene, CDR1 is SGDLS and CDR2 is YYNGEE. CDR3 length: 14 amino acids. After removal of 4 bases from V and 5 bases from J, the junction contained 7 bases not matched to a gene. The CDR3 DNA is TGTGCCAGCAGCCCCTGGACAGGGTCAACTGAAGCTTTCTTT. This gives the protein CASSPWTGSTEAFF.

A few counts support this clone. The chain couples TRBV4-3 to TRBJ2-6; perhaps TRBD1 as D (5 bases). V lost 5 bases and J 0 bases, leaving 8 bases between the germline ends. The CDR3 sequence is 15 residues long. CDR1 is LGHNA and CDR2 is YSLEER in the germline V gene. The CDR3 sequence: CASSDRYSGANVLTF. CDR3 coding DNA: TGCGCCAGCAGCGACAGATACTCTGGGGCCAACGTCCTGACTTTC.

The CDR3 spells CASSLGAGPSGYTF. The CDR3, as DNA: TGTGCCAGCAGCTTAGGGGCAGGCCCAAGCGGCTACACCTTC. The J gene is TRBJ1-2, the V gene TRBV7-9; no definite D call. The CDR3 totals 14 residues. Germline CDR1 SEHNR, CDR2 FQNEAQ (reference sequence). Trimming left V 1 base short and J 8 bases short, with 14 bases between.

The genes are TRBV6-5 and TRBJ2-7; 9 bases align to TRBD1. Germline values: CDR1 MNHEY, CDR2 SVGAGI. V was pared by 4 bases and J by 6 bases, with 7 bases of the junction left unmatched. The CDR3 sequence is 14 residues long. CDR3 sequence: CASSLGQGLSEQYF. The CDR3 DNA reads TGTGCCAGCAGTTTGGGACAGGGCCTGAGCGAGCAGTACTTC.

This clone occurred a few times. The rearrangement links TRBV2 to TRBJ2-6, with TRBD2 identical over 9 bases. CDR1 and CDR2 from the germline V gene are SNHLY and FYNNEI. The trim removed 4 bases at V and 0 bases at J, leaving 4 bases unmatched. This CDR3 has 17 residues. The CDR3 region has the DNA TGTGCCAGCAGTGGGGGACTAGCAGGCTCTGGGGCCAACGTCCTGACTTTC. As protein: CASSGGLAGSGANVLTF.

This chain links TRBV6-5 with TRBJ2-7; 7 bases agree with TRBD1. CDR3 length: 14 residues. The germline V gene encodes CDR1 MNHEY and CDR2 SVGAGI. Losses at the gene ends were 5 bases for V and 3 bases for J; bases not matched to a gene: 7. CDR3 bases: TGTGCCAGCAGTACCCGCCAGGGGGACTACGAGCAGTACTTC. This codes for CASSTRQGDYEQYF.

The V and J genes are TRBV29-1 and TRBJ2-1; 8 nucleotides line up with TRBD2. The CDR3 runs 12 residues. V dropped 7 bases and J dropped 7; count of bases not matched to a gene: 6. Germline loops: CDR1 SQVTM, CDR2 ANQGSEA. CDR3 nucleotides: TGCAGCGCCGGGACTAGGGGTAATGAGCAGTTCTTC. It codes for CSAGTRGNEQFF.

The chain is built from TRBV28 and TRBJ2-4; TRBD2 agrees at 11 bases. With V trimmed by 3 bases and J by 8 bases, 3 bases remained unmatched. The V gene's germline CDR1 is MDHEN and CDR2 SYDVKM. The length of the CDR3 is 14 residues. CDR3 loop: CASSFSGRADIQYF. The CDR3 nucleotides are TGTGCCAGCAGTTTTAGCGGGAGGGCTGACATTCAGTACTTC. Combining the CDR3 with reference TRBV28 and TRBJ2-4 gives the whole variable domain DVKVTQSSRYLVKRTGEKVFLECVQDMDHENMFWYRQDPGLGLRLIYFSYDVKMKEKGDIPEGYSVSREKKERFSLILESASTNQTSMYLCASSFSGRADIQYFGAGTRLSVL.

The rearrangement joins TRBV4-2 to TRBJ2-6, with D perhaps matching TRBD1 (6 bases). Trimming cost V 4 bases and J 2 bases, with 9 bases left between them. Germline V gene data show CDR1 as LGHNA and CDR2 as YNFKEQ. The length of the CDR3 is 15 residues. CDR3 sequence (DNA): TGTGCCAGCAGCCTTTCAGGGGCTGGGGCCAACGTCCTGACTTTC. This encodes CASSLSGAGANVLTF.

The rearrangement joins TRBV11-2 to TRBJ2-2, with TRBD2 matching 7 bases. The CDR3 spans 15 residues. Germline values: CDR1 SGHAT, CDR2 FQNNGV. J gave up 4 bases and V 1 base, and 3 bases lay outside the gene matches. This chain's CDR3 is CASSLGGRATGELFF. In DNA, the CDR3 is TGTGCCAGCAGCTTAGGGGGGAGGGCCACCGGGGAGCTGTTTTTT.

This clone has more than one count but fewer than ten. The chain is built from TRBV6-5 and TRBJ2-7; 13 bases align to TRBD2. The CDR3 consists of 16 residues. Germline V gene lookup returns CDR1 MNHEY and CDR2 SVGAGI. The ends lost 2 bases at V and 3 bases at J; junction bases unmatched: 4. This chain's CDR3 is CASSYGTSGEFYEQYF. The CDR3 region has the DNA TGTGCCAGCAGTTACGGGACTAGCGGGGAGTTCTACGAGCAGTACTTC.

This clone was seen once. The chain recombines TRBV4-2 with TRBJ2-1; 11 bases match TRBD2. V was clipped by 0 bases and J by 6 bases; unmatched bases: 7. In germline, CDR1 is LGHNA, CDR2 YNFKEQ. The CDR3 is made up of 17 amino acids. In nucleotides, the CDR3 is TGTGCCAGCAGCCAAGATATTCTAGCGGGAGGTCCCAATGAGCAGTTCTTC. This encodes CASSQDILAGGPNEQFF.

In its sample, this clone was seen a few times. The gene calls are TRBV27 and TRBJ2-1; 12 bases match TRBD2. Germline values: CDR1 MNHEY, CDR2 SMNVEV (reference sequence). The CDR3 has 16 residues. V was clipped by 2 bases and J by 3 bases; unmatched bases: 2. In DNA, the CDR3 is TGTGCCAGCAGTTTAATGACTAGCGGGAGCTACAATGAGCAGTTCTTC. It is translated as CASSLMTSGSYNEQFF.

This clone was recorded only once. This chain joins TRBV19 and TRBJ2-5, with D tentatively TRBD1 (6 bases). The length of the CDR3 is 15 residues. V was trimmed by 3 bases and J by 5 bases, leaving 16 bases between them. Per the germline V gene, CDR1 is LNHDA and CDR2 is SQIVND (reference sequence). CDR3 in DNA: TGTGCCAGTAGTATGCTGGGGGCGGGTTCGGAGACCCAGTACTTC. Its translation is CASSMLGAGSETQYF.

This clone was recorded a few times. The V and J genes are TRBV9 and TRBJ2-7; D possibly corresponds to TRBD1 (6 bases). CDR3 size: 15 residues. The V gene lost 4 bases and the J gene lost 4 bases, with 18 bases spanning the gap. CDR1 and CDR2 from the germline V gene are SGDLS and YYNGEE. CDR3 amino acids: CASSPSTGLGYEQYF. CDR3 DNA sequence: TGTGCCAGCAGCCCCTCAACAGGGTTAGGGTACGAGCAGTACTTC.

This clone was counted between two and nine times. V is TRBV11-2 and J is TRBJ2-1, with 9 bases matching TRBD2. Germline V lookup: CDR1 SGHAT, CDR2 FQNNGV. V was pared by 4 bases and J by 6 bases, with 16 bases of the junction left unmatched. The CDR3 is made up of 18 amino acids. This CDR3 reads CASSSPKPGLAGLNEQFF. DNA of the CDR3: TGTGCCAGCAGCTCACCCAAACCGGGACTAGCAGGGCTCAATGAGCAGTTCTTC. Together with reference TRBV11-2 and TRBJ2-1, the CDR3 gives the full variable domain: EAGVAQSPRYKIIEKRQSVAFWCNPISGHATLYWYQQILGQGPKLLIQFQNNGVVDDSQLPKDRFSAERLKGVDSTLKIQPAKLEDSAVYLCASSSPKPGLAGLNEQFFGPGTRLTVL.

The chain carries TRBV19 and TRBJ2-7; 10 nucleotides align to TRBD1. The V gene's germline CDR1 is LNHDA and CDR2 SQIVND (reference sequence). The CDR3 is 16 residues long. The trim removed 4 bases at V and 2 bases at J, leaving 8 bases unmatched. CDR3 nucleotides: TGTGCCAGTAGTACCCAGGACAGGGGGAGTGCCTACGAGCAGTACTTC. Translated, it gives CASSTQDRGSAYEQYF.

This chain joins TRBV5-1 and TRBJ2-7, with TRBD2 matching 11 bases. The CDR3 extends over 14 amino acids. J gave up 4 bases and V 0 bases, and 0 bases lay outside the gene matches. Germline-derived CDR1 and CDR2 are SGHRS and YFSETQ. The CDR3 loop is CASSLASGRYEQYF. As DNA, the CDR3 is TGCGCCAGCAGCTTGGCTAGCGGGAGGTACGAGCAGTACTTC.

The chain carries TRBV4-3 and TRBJ1-3, with TRBD1 identical over 11 bases. V dropped 0 bases and J dropped 8; count of bases not matched to a gene: 6. Germline CDR1 is LGHNA and CDR2 is YSLEER. The CDR3 contains 16 residues. This chain's CDR3 is CASSQDYGTGGDTIYF. The CDR3 region has the DNA TGCGCCAGCAGCCAAGACTACGGGACAGGGGGGGACACCATATATTTT.